The 14 T cell receptor beta chains in this list originate from one sample, sequenced in a study of CD8+ T cells in alopecia areata. Extracted RNA was reverse transcribed, and the resulting cDNA served as sequencing template. Data came from immunoSEQ multiplex PCR; TCRdb stores just in-frame clones and leaves some out. The profile shows approximately 180,000 clones, around 58% of them singletons. Treatment noted: oral pan-JAK inhibitor, 5-10 mg twice daily. The sequences come from CD4+ T cells sorted from blood, collected between weeks 55 and 65, from a patient treated with tofacitinib. These receptors all stem from a human donor with alopecia areata.

The rearrangement joins TRBV6-6 to TRBJ2-1, with TRBD2 matching 7 bases. The CDR3 extends over 14 amino acids. Germline CDR1 is MNHNY and CDR2 is SVGAGI (reference sequence). V lost 6 bases to trimming and J lost 4 bases; unmatched junction nucleotides: 6. The CDR3 nucleotides are TGTGCCAGCAGCCCGGGACTACCGTACAATGAGCAGTTCTTC. Translating it yields CASSPGLPYNEQFF.

This clone was seen more than once but under ten times. The same CDR3 can be traced to other DNA sequences in this sample. This chain connects TRBV29-1 to TRBJ1-2; D unclear. V was shortened by 5 bases and J by 2 bases, with 9 bases between the two germline ends. The CDR3 runs to 12 residues. CDR1 is SQVTM, CDR2 ANQGSEA, per germline. The CDR3 loop is CSVPGRNYGYTF. In DNA, the CDR3 is TGCAGCGTTCCCGGTCGAAACTATGGCTACACCTTC.

The chain employs TRBV5-1 and TRBJ1-2; the match to TRBD1 covers 9 bases. V gave up 4 bases and J gave up 2 bases; unmatched junction bases: 3. Germline V gene data show CDR1 as SGHRS and CDR2 as YFSETQ. The CDR3 contains 14 residues. The CDR3 region has the DNA TGCGCCAGCAGCCCGACAGGGGGAAACTATGGCTACACCTTC. It codes for CASSPTGGNYGYTF. Based on the CDR3 plus reference TRBV5-1 and TRBJ1-2, the full variable domain is KAGVTQTPRYLIKTRGQQVTLSCSPISGHRSVSWYQQTPGQGLQFLFEYFSETQRNKGNFPGRFSGRQFSNSRSEMNVSTLELGDSALYLCASSPTGGNYGYTFGSGTRLTVV.

This clone was seen a handful of times. Different DNA sequences within this sample yield the same CDR3. The CDR3 sequence: CSARRETQYF. The CDR3 DNA is TGCAGTGCTAGGCGGGAGACCCAGTACTTC. This sequence joins TRBV20-1 and TRBJ2-5; no reliable D call. The CDR3 is 10 amino acids. Trimming removed 3 bases from V and 5 bases from J, with 4 bases in between. Per the germline V gene, CDR1 is DFQATT and CDR2 is SNEGSKA (reference sequence).

The chain couples TRBV14 to TRBJ2-3; D remains unclear. V lost 2 bases to trimming and J lost 6 bases, with 6 bases between them. This CDR3 spans 12 amino acids. The germline CDR1 and CDR2 sequences are SGHDN and FVKESK. The CDR3 region is CASSQYWDTQYF. CDR3 in DNA: TGTGCCAGCAGCCAATATTGGGATACGCAGTATTTT.

This clone came up a few times. The same CDR3 is also encoded by other DNA sequences in this sample. The genes are TRBV6-5 and TRBJ2-3, with no clear D. The germline V gene encodes CDR1 MNHEY and CDR2 SVGAGI. V lost 0 bases to trimming and J lost 4 bases, with 5 bases between them. The CDR3 consists of 13 residues. CDR3 nucleotides: TGTGCCAGCAGTTACTCCAGAGCAGATACGCAGTATTTT. Residues: CASSYSRADTQYF.

V and J are TRBV30 and TRBJ1-5; D possibly corresponds to TRBD1 (5 bases). Trimming removed 2 bases at V and 7 bases at J, with 18 bases between. This CDR3 has 15 amino acids. The germline V gene encodes CDR1 GTSNPN and CDR2 SVGIG (reference sequence). The CDR3 DNA is TGTGCCTGGAGTTCCAAACCCTTCGACAGCCAGCCCCAGCATTTT. Its translation is CAWSSKPFDSQPQHF. Filled out from reference TRBV30 and TRBJ1-5, the complete variable domain reads SQTIHQWPATLVQPVGSPLSLECTVEGTSNPNLYWYRQAAGRGLQLLFYSVGIGQISSEVPQNLSASRPQDRQFILSSKKLLLSDSGFYLCAWSSKPFDSQPQHFGDGTRLSIL.

In its sample, this clone was seen once. V and J are TRBV25-1 and TRBJ2-5; D not certain. This CDR3 contains 12 residues. V lost 2 bases and J 10 bases, leaving 11 bases between the germline ends. CDR1 is MGHDK, CDR2 SYGVNS, per germline. CDR3 bases: TGTGCCAGCAGTGAACCGTCAGAGGACCAGTACTTC. It codes for CASSEPSEDQYF.

In this sample, this clone turned up a few times. The chain combines TRBV6-1 with TRBJ1-2; the D is unclear. The V end was cut by 5 bases, the J end by 0 bases, with 7 bases between. CDR1 and CDR2 from the germline V gene are MNHNS and SASEGT. This CDR3 is built from 13 residues. Here the CDR3 DNA reads TGTGCCAGCAGTCAGGAGACTAACTATGGCTACACCTTC. Residues: CASSQETNYGYTF.

The rearrangement links TRBV6-6 to TRBJ2-5; no clear D. Germline V gives CDR1 MNHNY, CDR2 SVGAGI (reference sequence). Deletions cut 2 bases from V and 2 bases from J, with 6 bases between. This CDR3 is 13 amino acids long. The CDR3 reads CASSYARQETQYF. The CDR3 DNA reads TGTGCCAGCAGTTACGCCCGACAAGAGACCCAGTACTTC.

This clone appeared a single time. The chain combines TRBV19 with TRBJ1-2; D is ambiguous. This CDR3 is built from 13 residues. CDR1 is LNHDA, CDR2 SQIVND, per germline (reference sequence). V lost 3 bases and J lost 4, with 9 bases in between. CDR3 protein: CASSIDGAYGYTF. CDR3 coding DNA: TGTGCCAGTAGTATTGACGGAGCCTATGGCTACACCTTC.

The rearrangement joins TRBV30 to TRBJ1-2; D is unresolved. The germline V gene has CDR1 GTSNPN and CDR2 SVGIG (reference sequence). V was cut by 0 bases and J by 0 bases, with 11 bases left in between. The CDR3 is 15 residues long. CDR3 DNA sequence: TGTGCCTGGAGTGTACTGTGGGCCACTAACTATGGCTACACCTTC. Its protein is CAWSVLWATNYGYTF.

The genes are TRBV5-1 and TRBJ2-3, with a tentative D call TRBD2 (6 bases). The V end was cut by 4 bases, the J end by 5 bases, with 14 bases between. Germline V gene sequence: CDR1 SGHRS, CDR2 YFSETQ. The CDR3 is 14 residues long. The CDR3 loop reads CASSRGNGQDTQYF. The CDR3 DNA reads as TGCGCCAGCAGCCGGGGGAATGGTCAAGATACGCAGTATTTT. Variable domain in full (rest from reference TRBV5-1 and TRBJ2-3): KAGVTQTPRYLIKTRGQQVTLSCSPISGHRSVSWYQQTPGQGLQFLFEYFSETQRNKGNFPGRFSGRQFSNSRSEMNVSTLELGDSALYLCASSRGNGQDTQYFGPGTRLTVL.

The chain couples TRBV7-9 to TRBJ2-2; D remains ambiguous. V was shortened by 1 base and J by 5 bases, with 8 bases between the two germline ends. CDR3 length: 14 residues. The germline CDR1 and CDR2 sequences are SEHNR and FQNEAQ (reference sequence). The CDR3 spells CASSLGARTGELFF. For the CDR3, the DNA is TGTGCCAGCAGCTTAGGGGCCCGGACCGGGGAGCTGTTTTTT.